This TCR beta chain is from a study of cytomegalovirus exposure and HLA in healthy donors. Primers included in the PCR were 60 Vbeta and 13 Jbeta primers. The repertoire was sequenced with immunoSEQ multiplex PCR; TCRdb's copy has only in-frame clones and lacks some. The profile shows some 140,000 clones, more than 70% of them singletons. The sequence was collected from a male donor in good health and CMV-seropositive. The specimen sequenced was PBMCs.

CDR3 DNA sequence: TGCGCCAGCAGCTTGGGTCCGGGACTAGCGGGAAGAAACTACAATGAGCAGTTCTTC. Translated, it gives CASSLGPGLAGRNYNEQFF. The chain combines TRBV5-1 with TRBJ2-1; TRBD2 matches 13 bases. The V gene end was trimmed by 0 bases and the J gene end by 3 bases; junction bases not matched to a gene: 9. The germline V gene has CDR1 SGHRS and CDR2 YFSETQ. This CDR3 spans 19 amino acids.